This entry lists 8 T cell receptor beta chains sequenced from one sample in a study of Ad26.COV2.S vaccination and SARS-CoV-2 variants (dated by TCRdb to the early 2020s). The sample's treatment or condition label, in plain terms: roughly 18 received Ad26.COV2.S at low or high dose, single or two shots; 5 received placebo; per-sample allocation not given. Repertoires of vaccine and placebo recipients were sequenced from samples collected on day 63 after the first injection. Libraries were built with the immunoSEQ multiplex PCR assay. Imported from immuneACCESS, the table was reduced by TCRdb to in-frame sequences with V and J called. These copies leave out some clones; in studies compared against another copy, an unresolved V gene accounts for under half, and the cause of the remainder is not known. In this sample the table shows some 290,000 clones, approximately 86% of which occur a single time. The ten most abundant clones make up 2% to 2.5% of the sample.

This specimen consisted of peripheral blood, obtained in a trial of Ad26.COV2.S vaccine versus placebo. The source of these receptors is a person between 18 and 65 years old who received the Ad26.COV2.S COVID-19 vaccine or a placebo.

The CDR3 DNA is TGCGCCAGCAGCGGGGGGGACAGGGTACACGAGCAGTACTTC. As protein: CASSGGDRVHEQYF. V and J are TRBV5-1 and TRBJ2-7; 9 positions match TRBD1. The CDR3 loop spans 14 amino acids. J lost 5 bases, V lost 4 bases, and 7 bases had no gene match. Germline V gene data show CDR1 as SGHRS and CDR2 as YFSETQ.

CDR3 residues: CAINLGQGGNEQYF. As DNA, the CDR3 is TGTGCCATCAACCTCGGACAGGGGGGGAACGAGCAGTACTTC. The chain joins TRBV10-3 to TRBJ2-7; 10 nucleotides match TRBD1. The CDR3 runs 14 residues. The germline CDR1 and CDR2 sequences are ENHRY and SYGVKD. V lost 7 bases and J lost 5; bases outside the gene matches: 8.

CDR3 DNA: TGTGCCAGCAGCTTAGGTCAGCTTGCCTCCTACGAGCAGTACTTC. Amino acid sequence: CASSLGQLASYEQYF. This chain uses TRBV7-2 with TRBJ2-7; no firm D call. Germline assignment: CDR1 SGHTA and CDR2 FQGNSA. V lost 1 base and J lost 0, with 10 bases in between. This CDR3 contains 15 residues.

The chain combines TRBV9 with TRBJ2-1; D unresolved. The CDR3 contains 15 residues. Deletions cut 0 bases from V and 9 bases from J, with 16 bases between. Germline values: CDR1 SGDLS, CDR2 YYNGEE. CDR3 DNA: TGTGCCAGCAGCGTAGTCCCCCTAAGCCACGGTGAGCAGTTCTTC. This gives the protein CASSVVPLSHGEQFF. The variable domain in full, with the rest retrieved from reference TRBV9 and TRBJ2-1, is DSGVTQTPKHLITATGQRVTLRCSPRSGDLSVYWYQQSLDQGLQFLIQYYNGEERAKGNILERFSAQQFPDLHSELNLSSLELGDSALYFCASSVVPLSHGEQFFGPGTRLTVL.

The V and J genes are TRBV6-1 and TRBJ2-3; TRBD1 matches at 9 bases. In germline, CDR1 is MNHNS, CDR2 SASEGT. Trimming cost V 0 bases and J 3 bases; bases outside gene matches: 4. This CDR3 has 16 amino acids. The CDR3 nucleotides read TGTGCCAGCAGTGAAGCTTGGGACAGGGTGACAGATACGCAGTATTTT. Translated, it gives CASSEAWDRVTDTQYF.

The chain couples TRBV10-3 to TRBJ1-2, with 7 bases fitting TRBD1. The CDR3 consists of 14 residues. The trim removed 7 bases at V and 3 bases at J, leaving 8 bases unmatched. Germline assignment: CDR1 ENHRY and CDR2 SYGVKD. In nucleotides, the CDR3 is TGTGCCATCACCCGCCAGGGGGTGGACTATGGCTACACCTTC. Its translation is CAITRQGVDYGYTF.

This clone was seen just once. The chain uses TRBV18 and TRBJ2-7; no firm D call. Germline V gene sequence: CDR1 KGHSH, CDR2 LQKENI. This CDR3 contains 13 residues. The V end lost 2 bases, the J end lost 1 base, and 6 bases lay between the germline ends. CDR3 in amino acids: CASSPFSSYEQYF. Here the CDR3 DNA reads TGTGCCAGCTCACCATTTTCGTCCTACGAGCAGTACTTC.

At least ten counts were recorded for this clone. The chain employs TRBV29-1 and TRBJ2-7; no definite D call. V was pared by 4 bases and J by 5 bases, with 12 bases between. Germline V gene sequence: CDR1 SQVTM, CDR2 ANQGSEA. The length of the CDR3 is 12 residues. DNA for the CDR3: TGCAGCGTTGTCAGTGGCCCGGACGAGCAGTACTTC. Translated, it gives CSVVSGPDEQYF.